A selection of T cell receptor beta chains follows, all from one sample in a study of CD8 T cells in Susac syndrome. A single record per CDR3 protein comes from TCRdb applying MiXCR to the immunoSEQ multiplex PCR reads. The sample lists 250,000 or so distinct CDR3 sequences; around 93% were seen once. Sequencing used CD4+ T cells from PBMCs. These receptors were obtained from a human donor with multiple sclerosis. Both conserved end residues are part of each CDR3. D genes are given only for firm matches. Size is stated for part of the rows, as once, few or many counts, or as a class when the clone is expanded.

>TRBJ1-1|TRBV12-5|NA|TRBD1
TGTGCTAGTGGTTTGGGGCAGGGGGGGAACACTGAAGCTTTCTTT
CASGLGQGGNTEAFF
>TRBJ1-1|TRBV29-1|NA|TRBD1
TGCAGCGTTGGCGCAGGGGGGGGCATGAACACTGAAGCTTTCTTT
CSVGAGGGMNTEAFF
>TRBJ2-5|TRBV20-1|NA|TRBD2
TGCAGTGCCAGGACTAGCGGGGGGCGGGAGACCCAGTACTTC
CSARTSGGRETQYF
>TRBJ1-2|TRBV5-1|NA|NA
TGCGCCAGCAGCTCCCCCGGCTCCTATGGCTACACCTTC
CASSSPGSYGYTF
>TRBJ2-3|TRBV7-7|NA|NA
TGTGCCAGCAGCTTAACCGAAGGACGGAAGAGCACAGATACGCAGTATTTT
CASSLTEGRKSTDTQYF
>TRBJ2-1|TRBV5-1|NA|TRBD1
TGCGCCAGCAGCTCGCAAGGACAGGGGGCTTACAATGAGCAGTTCTTC
CASSSQGQGAYNEQFF
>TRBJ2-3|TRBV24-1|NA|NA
TGTGCCACCAGTGTCGAGGGTCCTCGGCCAGATACGCAGTATTTT
CATSVEGPRPDTQYF
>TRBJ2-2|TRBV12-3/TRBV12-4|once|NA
TGTGCCAGCCCCCCCGGTAGGGCTCTACCCGGGGAGCTGTTTTTT
CASPPGRALPGELFF
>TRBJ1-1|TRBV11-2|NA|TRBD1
TGTGCCAGCAGCTTAAAGAGACAGGGGGCTCGGGTAATGAACACTGAAGCTTTCTTT
CASSLKRQGARVMNTEAFF
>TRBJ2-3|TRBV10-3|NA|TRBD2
TGTGCCATCAGTGAGTCGGCTAGCGGAAGCACAGATACGCAGTATTTT
CAISESASGSTDTQYF
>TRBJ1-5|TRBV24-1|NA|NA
TGTGCCACCAGTGATTCCAGGTGGGATCAGCCCCAGCATTTT
CATSDSRWDQPQHF